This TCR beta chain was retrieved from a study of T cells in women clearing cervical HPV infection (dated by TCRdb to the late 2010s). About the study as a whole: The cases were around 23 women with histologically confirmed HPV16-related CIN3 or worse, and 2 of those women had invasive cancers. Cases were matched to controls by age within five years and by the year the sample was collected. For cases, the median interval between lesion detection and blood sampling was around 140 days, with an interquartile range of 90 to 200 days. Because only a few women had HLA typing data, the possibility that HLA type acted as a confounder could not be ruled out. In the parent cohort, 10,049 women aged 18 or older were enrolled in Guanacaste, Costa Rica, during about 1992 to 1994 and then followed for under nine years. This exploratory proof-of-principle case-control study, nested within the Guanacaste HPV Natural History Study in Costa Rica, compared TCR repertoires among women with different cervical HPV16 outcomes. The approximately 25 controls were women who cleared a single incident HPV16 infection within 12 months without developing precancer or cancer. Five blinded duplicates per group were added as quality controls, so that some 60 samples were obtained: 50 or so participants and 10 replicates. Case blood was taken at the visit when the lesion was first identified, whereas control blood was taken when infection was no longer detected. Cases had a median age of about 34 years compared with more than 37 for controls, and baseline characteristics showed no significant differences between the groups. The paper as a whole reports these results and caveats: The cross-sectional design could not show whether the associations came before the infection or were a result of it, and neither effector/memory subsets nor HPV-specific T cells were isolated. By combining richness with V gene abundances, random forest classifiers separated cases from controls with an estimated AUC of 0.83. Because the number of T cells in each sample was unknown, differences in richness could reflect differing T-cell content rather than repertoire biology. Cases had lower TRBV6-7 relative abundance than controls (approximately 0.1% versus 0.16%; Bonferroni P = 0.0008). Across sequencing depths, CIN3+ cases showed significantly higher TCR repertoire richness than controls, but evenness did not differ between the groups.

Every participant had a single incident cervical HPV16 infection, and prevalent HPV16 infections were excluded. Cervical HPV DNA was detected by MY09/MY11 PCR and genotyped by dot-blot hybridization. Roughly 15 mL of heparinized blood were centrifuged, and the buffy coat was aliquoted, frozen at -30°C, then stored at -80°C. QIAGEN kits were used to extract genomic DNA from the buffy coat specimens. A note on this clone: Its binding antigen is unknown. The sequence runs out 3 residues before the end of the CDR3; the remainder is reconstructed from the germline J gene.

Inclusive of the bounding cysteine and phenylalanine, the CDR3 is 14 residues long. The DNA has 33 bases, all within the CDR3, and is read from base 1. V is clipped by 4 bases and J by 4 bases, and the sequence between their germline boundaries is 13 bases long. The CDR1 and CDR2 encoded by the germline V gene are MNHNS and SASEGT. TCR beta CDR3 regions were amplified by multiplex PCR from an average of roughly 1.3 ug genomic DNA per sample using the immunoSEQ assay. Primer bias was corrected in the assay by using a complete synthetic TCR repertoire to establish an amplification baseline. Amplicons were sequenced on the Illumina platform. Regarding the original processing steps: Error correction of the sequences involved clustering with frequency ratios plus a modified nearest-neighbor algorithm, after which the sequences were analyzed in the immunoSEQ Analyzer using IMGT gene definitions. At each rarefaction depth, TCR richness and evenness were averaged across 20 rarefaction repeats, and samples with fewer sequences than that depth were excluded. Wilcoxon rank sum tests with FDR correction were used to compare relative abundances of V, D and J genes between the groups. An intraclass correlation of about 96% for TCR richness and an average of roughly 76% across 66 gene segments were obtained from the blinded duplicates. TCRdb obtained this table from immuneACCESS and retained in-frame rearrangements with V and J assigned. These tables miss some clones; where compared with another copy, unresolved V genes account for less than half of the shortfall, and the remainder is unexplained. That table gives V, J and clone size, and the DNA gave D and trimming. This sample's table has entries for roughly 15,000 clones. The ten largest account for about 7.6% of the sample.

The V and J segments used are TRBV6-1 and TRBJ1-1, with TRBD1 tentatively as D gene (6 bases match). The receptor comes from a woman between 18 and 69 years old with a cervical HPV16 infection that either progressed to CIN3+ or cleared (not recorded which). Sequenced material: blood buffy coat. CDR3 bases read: TGTGCCAGCAGTGTAAAGACCAGGGGCACTGAA. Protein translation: CASSVKTRGTE. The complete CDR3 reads CASSVKTRGTEAFF.